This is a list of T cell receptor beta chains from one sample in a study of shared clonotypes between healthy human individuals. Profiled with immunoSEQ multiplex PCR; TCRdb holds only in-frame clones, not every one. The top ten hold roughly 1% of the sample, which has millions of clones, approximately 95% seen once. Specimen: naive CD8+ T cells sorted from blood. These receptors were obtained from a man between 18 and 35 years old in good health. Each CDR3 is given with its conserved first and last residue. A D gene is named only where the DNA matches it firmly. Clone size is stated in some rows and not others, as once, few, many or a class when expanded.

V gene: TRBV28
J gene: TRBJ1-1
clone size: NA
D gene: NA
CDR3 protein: CASSPDGNTEAFF
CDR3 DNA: TGTGCCAGCAGCCCCGATGGTAACACTGAAGCTTTCTTT

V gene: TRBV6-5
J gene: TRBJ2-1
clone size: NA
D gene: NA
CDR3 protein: CASSSRDSGLYNEQFF
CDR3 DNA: TGTGCCAGCAGTTCCCGGGATAGCGGACTCTACAATGAGCAGTTCTTC

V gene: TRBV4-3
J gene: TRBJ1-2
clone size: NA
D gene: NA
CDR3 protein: CASSQVQALAGYGYTF
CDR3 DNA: TGCGCCAGCAGCCAAGTCCAAGCGTTGGCGGGGTATGGCTACACCTTC

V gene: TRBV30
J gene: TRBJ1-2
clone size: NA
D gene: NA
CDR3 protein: CAWSPGTGGYTF
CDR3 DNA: TGTGCCTGGAGCCCCGGGACCGGGGGCTACACCTTC

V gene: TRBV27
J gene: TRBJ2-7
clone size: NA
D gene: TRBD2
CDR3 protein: CASSLGGRAYEQYF
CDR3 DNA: TGTGCCAGCAGTTTAGGCGGGAGGGCCTACGAGCAGTACTTC

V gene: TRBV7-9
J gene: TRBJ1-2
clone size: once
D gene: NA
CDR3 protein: CASTLSALHGYTF
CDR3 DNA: TGTGCCAGCACCCTTTCTGCGCTTCATGGCTACACCTTC

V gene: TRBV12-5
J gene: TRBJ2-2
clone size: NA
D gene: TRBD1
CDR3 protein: CASGFVHQGASTGELFF
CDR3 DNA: TGTGCTAGTGGTTTTGTCCACCAGGGGGCCAGCACCGGGGAGCTGTTTTTT

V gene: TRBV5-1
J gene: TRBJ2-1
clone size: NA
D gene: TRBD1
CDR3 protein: CASSRGQDYNEQFF
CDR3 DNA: TGCGCCAGCAGCAGGGGACAGGATTACAATGAGCAGTTCTTC

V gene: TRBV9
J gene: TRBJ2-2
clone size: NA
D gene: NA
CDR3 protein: CASTIARSGDTGELFF
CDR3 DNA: TGTGCCAGCACCATCGCGCGAAGCGGAGATACCGGGGAGCTGTTTTTT

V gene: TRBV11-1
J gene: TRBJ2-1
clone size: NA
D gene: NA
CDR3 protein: CASSLGTGGTYNEQFF
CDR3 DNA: TGTGCCAGCAGCTTAGGAACAGGCGGTACCTACAATGAGCAGTTCTTC

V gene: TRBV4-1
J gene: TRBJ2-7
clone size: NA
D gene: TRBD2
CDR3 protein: CASSQGGLAGGLIFEQYF
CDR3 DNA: TGCGCCAGCAGCCAAGGGGGACTAGCGGGAGGCCTAATCTTCGAGCAGTACTTC

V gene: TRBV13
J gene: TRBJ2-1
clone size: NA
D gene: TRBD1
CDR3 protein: CASSTTGGEQFF
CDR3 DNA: TGTGCCAGCAGCACAACAGGGGGCGAGCAGTTCTTC

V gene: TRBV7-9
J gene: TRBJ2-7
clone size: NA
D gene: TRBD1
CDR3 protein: CASSLEDRGLYEQYF
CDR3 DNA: TGTGCCAGCAGCTTAGAAGACAGGGGGCTGTACGAGCAGTACTTC

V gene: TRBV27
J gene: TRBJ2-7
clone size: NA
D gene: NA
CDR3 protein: CASSYSGVSYEQYF
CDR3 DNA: TGTGCCAGCAGTTATAGCGGCGTCTCCTACGAGCAGTACTTC

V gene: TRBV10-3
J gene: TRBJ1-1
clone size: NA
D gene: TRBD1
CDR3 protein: CAISEGTVSMNTEAFF
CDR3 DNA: TGTGCCATCAGTGAAGGGACAGTCAGTATGAACACTGAAGCTTTCTTT

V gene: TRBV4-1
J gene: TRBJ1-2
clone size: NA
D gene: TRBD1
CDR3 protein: CASSQKGQGGYTF
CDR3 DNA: TGCGCCAGCAGCCAGAAGGGACAGGGGGGCTACACCTTC

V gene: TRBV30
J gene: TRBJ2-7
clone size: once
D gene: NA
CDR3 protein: CAWRGRETYEQYF
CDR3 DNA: TGTGCCTGGAGGGGAAGAGAGACCTACGAGCAGTACTTC

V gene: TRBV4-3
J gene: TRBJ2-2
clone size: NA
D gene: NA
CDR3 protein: CASSHLLDTGELFF
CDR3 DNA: TGCGCCAGCAGCCACCTACTAGACACCGGGGAGCTGTTTTTT

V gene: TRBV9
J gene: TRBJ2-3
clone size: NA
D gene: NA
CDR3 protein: CASSVQGDTQYF
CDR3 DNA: TGTGCCAGCAGCGTACAAGGGGATACGCAGTATTTT

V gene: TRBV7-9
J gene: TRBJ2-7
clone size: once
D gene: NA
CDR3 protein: CASSLKPNPYEQYF
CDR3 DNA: TGTGCCAGCAGCTTAAAACCGAATCCCTACGAGCAGTACTTC

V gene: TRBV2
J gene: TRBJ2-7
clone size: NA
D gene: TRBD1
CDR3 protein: CASTPGQGTYEQYF
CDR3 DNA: TGTGCCAGCACTCCGGGACAGGGAACATACGAGCAGTACTTC

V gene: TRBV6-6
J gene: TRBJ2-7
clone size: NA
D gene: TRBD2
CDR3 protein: CASSFWRGDSYEQYF
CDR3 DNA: TGTGCCAGCAGTTTTTGGCGGGGGGACTCCTACGAGCAGTACTTC

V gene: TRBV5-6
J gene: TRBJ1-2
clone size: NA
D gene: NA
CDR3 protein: CASSLLGEGGYTF
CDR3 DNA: TGTGCCAGCAGCTTGTTGGGGGAGGGTGGCTACACCTTC

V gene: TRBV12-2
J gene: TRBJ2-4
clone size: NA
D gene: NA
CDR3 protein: CASRPEGRGRWVKNIQYF
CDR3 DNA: TGTGCAAGTCGCCCCGAGGGCAGGGGTCGGTGGGTCAAAAACATTCAGTACTTC

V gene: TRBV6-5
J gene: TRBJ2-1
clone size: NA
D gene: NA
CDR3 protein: CASSDGTSRDEQFF
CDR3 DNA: TGTGCCAGCAGCGACGGGACATCTCGGGATGAGCAGTTCTTC

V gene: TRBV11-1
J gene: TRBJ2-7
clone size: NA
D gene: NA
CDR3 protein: CASSAGPRYEQYF
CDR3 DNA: TGTGCCAGCAGTGCAGGACCACGCTACGAGCAGTACTTC

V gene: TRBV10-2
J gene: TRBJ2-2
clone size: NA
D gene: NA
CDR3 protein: CASSEMETGELFF
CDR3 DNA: TGCGCCAGCAGTGAGATGGAGACCGGGGAGCTGTTTTTT

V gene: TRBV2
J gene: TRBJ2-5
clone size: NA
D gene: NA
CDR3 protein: CASSEIGGGQETQYF
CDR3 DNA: TGTGCCAGCAGTGAAATAGGGGGAGGGCAAGAGACCCAGTACTTC

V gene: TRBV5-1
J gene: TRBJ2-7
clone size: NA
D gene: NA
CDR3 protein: CASSLAGDRAYEQYF
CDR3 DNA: TGCGCCAGCAGCTTGGCGGGCGACCGAGCCTACGAGCAGTACTTC

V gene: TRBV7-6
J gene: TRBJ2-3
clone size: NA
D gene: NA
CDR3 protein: CASSPTSWGGTDTQYF
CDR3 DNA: TGTGCCAGCAGCCCCACGTCGTGGGGCGGGACAGATACGCAGTATTTT

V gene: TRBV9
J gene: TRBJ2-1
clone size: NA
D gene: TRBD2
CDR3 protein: CASSVGTSGMNEQFF
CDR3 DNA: TGTGCCAGCAGCGTAGGGACTAGCGGGATGAATGAGCAGTTCTTC

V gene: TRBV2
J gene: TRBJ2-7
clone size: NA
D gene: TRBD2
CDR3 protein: CASSAGGGMSRYEQYF
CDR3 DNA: TGTGCCAGCAGTGCCGGCGGGGGGATGTCTCGCTACGAGCAGTACTTC

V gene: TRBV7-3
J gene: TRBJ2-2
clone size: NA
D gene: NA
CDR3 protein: CASSFDSGELFF
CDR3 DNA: TGTGCCAGCAGCTTTGATTCCGGGGAGCTGTTTTTT

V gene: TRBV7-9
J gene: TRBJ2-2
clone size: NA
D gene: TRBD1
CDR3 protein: CASSTPGTVNTGELFF
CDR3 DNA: TGTGCCAGCAGCACACCCGGGACAGTGAACACCGGGGAGCTGTTTTTT

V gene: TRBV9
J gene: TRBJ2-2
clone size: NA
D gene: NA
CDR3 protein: CASSPRIGGGELFF
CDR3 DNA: TGTGCCAGCAGCCCACGAATCGGTGGGGGGGAGCTGTTTTTT

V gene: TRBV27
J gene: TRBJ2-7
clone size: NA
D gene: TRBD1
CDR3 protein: CASSLDRDISYEQYF
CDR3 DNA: TGTGCCAGCAGTTTGGACAGGGACATCTCCTACGAGCAGTACTTC

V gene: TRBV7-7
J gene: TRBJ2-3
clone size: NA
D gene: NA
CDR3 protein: CASSLNSPPDTQYF
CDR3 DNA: TGTGCTAGCAGCTTAAATAGCCCCCCAGATACGCAGTATTTT

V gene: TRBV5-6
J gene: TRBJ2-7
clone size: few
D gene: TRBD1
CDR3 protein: CASSGQGSYEQYF
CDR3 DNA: TGTGCCAGCAGCGGACAGGGATCCTACGAGCAGTACTTC

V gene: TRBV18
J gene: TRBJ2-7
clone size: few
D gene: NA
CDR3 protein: CASSPDSYEQYF
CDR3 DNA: TGTGCCAGCTCACCCGACAGCTACGAGCAGTACTTC

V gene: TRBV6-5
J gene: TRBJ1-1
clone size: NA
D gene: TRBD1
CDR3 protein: CASRSGTGNTEAFF
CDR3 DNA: TGTGCCAGCAGGTCCGGGACAGGGAACACTGAAGCTTTCTTT

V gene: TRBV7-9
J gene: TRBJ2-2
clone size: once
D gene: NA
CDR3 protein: CASSLRSREPDTGELFF
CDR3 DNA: TGTGCCAGCAGCTTAAGGTCCCGGGAACCTGACACCGGGGAGCTGTTTTTT

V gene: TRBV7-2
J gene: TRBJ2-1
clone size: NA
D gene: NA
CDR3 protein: CASSLAMSSYNEQFF
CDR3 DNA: TGTGCCAGCAGCCTCGCGATGAGCTCCTACAATGAGCAGTTCTTC

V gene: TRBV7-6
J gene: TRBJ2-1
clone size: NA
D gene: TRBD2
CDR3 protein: CASSLGTSGGAWEQFF
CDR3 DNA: TGTGCCAGCAGCTTAGGGACTAGCGGGGGGGCCTGGGAGCAGTTCTTC

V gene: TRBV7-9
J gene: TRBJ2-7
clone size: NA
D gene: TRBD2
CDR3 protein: CASSWRTSETDEQYF
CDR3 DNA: TGTGCCAGCAGCTGGAGGACTAGCGAGACCGACGAGCAGTACTTC

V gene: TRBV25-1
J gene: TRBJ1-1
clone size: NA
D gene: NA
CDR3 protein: CASSEFGVGTEAFF
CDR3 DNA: TGTGCCAGCAGTGAATTCGGGGTGGGCACTGAAGCTTTCTTT